The 11 T cell receptor beta chains below come from one sample, sequenced in a study of siplizumab effects on memory and regulatory T cells. Method: immunoSEQ multiplex PCR; TCRdb's copy keeps in-frame clones and lacks some. Among approximately 100,000 clones listed, approximately 94% were seen once. Sequenced input: Tregs sorted from blood. The receptors shown here come from a human donor in good health.

This chain connects TRBV7-3 to TRBJ2-3; the match to TRBD2 covers 7 bases. Unmatched junction bases numbered 2, after V lost 5 bases and J lost 0 bases. The length of the CDR3 is 14 residues. Germline CDR1 is SGHTA and CDR2 is FQGTGA. CDR3 nucleotide sequence: TGTGCCAGCAGCATACTAGCGAGCACAGATACGCAGTATTTT. Its translation: CASSILASTDTQYF.

The chain links TRBV4-1 to TRBJ2-7, with 8 bases that match TRBD2. V shed 3 bases and J 3 bases; nucleotides not matched to a gene: 4. The CDR3 has 14 residues. The germline CDR1 and CDR2 sequences are MGHRA and YSYEKL. The CDR3 sequence: CASSQRRGGYEQYF. CDR3 nucleotide sequence: TGCGCCAGCAGCCAGCGACGGGGGGGCTACGAGCAGTACTTC.

The chain carries TRBV5-1 and TRBJ2-1; D possibly corresponds to TRBD2 (6 bases). The V gene lost 7 bases and the J gene lost 6 bases, with 11 bases spanning the gap. The CDR3 runs 12 residues. Germline CDR1 SGHRS, CDR2 YFSETQ. CDR3 residues: CASALGGNEQFF. DNA of the CDR3: TGCGCCAGCGCACTCGGGGGCAATGAGCAGTTCTTC.

The V and J genes are TRBV7-2 and TRBJ2-7; 7 bases line up with TRBD1. V lost 2 bases, J lost 3 bases, and 7 bases stayed unmatched. Germline V lookup: CDR1 SGHTA, CDR2 FQGNSA. This CDR3 is built from 15 residues. The CDR3 here is CASSLSGTAFYEQYF. In nucleotides, the CDR3 is TGTGCCAGCAGCTTATCCGGGACAGCCTTCTACGAGCAGTACTTC.

The chain links TRBV5-1 to TRBJ2-4; 7 bases are a match to TRBD2. Germline V CDR1 and CDR2: SGHRS, YFSETQ. J lost 7 bases, V lost 7 bases, and 11 bases had no gene match. This CDR3 comprises 14 residues. CDR3 coding DNA: TGCGCCAGCGCGCCGGGGGACGGGGGGAACATTCAGTACTTC. This codes for CASAPGDGGNIQYF.

The chain couples TRBV2 to TRBJ2-7; D perhaps matches TRBD1 (6 bases). V gave up 6 bases and J gave up 2 bases, with 11 bases separating them. The CDR3 spans 13 residues. CDR1 SNHLY and CDR2 FYNNEI come from the germline V gene. This chain's CDR3 is CASRGTQTYEQYF. The DNA of the CDR3 is TGTGCCAGCAGGGGGACACAAACCTACGAGCAGTACTTC.

This sequence joins TRBV30 and TRBJ1-4, with D unclear. V was trimmed by 0 bases and J by 5 bases, leaving 7 bases between them. Per germline, CDR1 GTSNPN and CDR2 SVGIG (reference sequence). This CDR3 region has 13 residues. CDR3 coding DNA: TGTGCCTGGAGTGTACGGGTAAATGAAAAACTGTTTTTT. It is translated as CAWSVRVNEKLFF. Together with reference TRBV30 and TRBJ1-4, the CDR3 gives the full variable domain: SQTIHQWPATLVQPVGSPLSLECTVEGTSNPNLYWYRQAAGRGLQLLFYSVGIGQISSEVPQNLSASRPQDRQFILSSKKLLLSDSGFYLCAWSVRVNEKLFFGSGTQLSVL.

The CDR3 loop is CASSQLTSEAFF. CDR3 DNA: TGTGCCAGCAGCCAATTAACAAGTGAAGCTTTCTTT. The chain uses TRBV14 and TRBJ1-1, with D hard to call. This CDR3 has 12 amino acids. Germline CDR1 and CDR2: SGHDN and FVKESK. The V end was cut by 2 bases, the J end by 7 bases, with 8 bases between.

The CDR3 region has the DNA TGCGCCAGCAGCTTGGGGACAGTGATGAACACTGAAGCTTTCTTT. Its protein product is CASSLGTVMNTEAFF. This rearrangement joins TRBV5-1 to TRBJ1-1; tentatively, D is TRBD1 (6 bases). The V end was cut by 0 bases, the J end by 0 bases, with 9 bases between. The length of the CDR3 is 15 residues. CDR1 is SGHRS, CDR2 YFSETQ, per germline. The whole variable domain, remainder taken from reference TRBV5-1 and TRBJ1-1, is KAGVTQTPRYLIKTRGQQVTLSCSPISGHRSVSWYQQTPGQGLQFLFEYFSETQRNKGNFPGRFSGRQFSNSRSEMNVSTLELGDSALYLCASSLGTVMNTEAFFGQGTRLTVV.

The chain links TRBV9 to TRBJ2-2; TRBD1 aligns across 7 bases. Germline V CDR1 and CDR2: SGDLS, YYNGEE. The CDR3 is made up of 17 amino acids. J was trimmed by 4 bases and V by 0 bases; bases with no gene match: 9. The DNA of the CDR3 is TGTGCCAGCAGCGTAGGTCAGGGGGATTTTTTCACCGGGGAGCTGTTTTTT. Its translation: CASSVGQGDFFTGELFF.

This clone was picked up one time. The rearrangement joins TRBV7-3 to TRBJ2-6, with D perhaps assigned TRBD1 or TRBD2 (6 bases each). Germline loops: CDR1 SGHTA, CDR2 FQGTGA. V shed 2 bases and J shed 1 base, with 15 bases lying between them. This CDR3 region has 18 residues. This chain's CDR3 is CASSLDRRAGSGANVLTF. As DNA, the CDR3 is TGTGCCAGCAGCTTAGACAGGAGGGCCGGTTCTGGGGCCAACGTCCTGACTTTC.